This TCR beta chain was sequenced for a study of naive and memory T cell subsets. A UMI-containing oligonucleotide was joined by 3' ligation to the TCR cDNA template. RNA was extracted from approximately 2.4 ml of whole blood of healthy adults. Amplification of ligated cDNA took four PCR rounds with SP2 and nested alpha and beta constant primers. Alpha and beta constant region primers primed reverse transcription for blood and skin samples. Each CDR3 protein gets one entry after TCRdb re-called the 5' RACE reads with MiXCR. This table has roughly 48,000 distinct CDR3 sequences, 4.7% appearing once. The CDR3 loop spans 15 amino acids. Between the trimmed V and J ends, which lost 5 bases and 2 bases, there was a span of 13 bases. CDR1 and CDR2 from the germline V gene are MNHEY and SVGEGT. This clonotype was counted many times.

The clonotype originates from a female donor in good health. The rearrangement uses TRBV6-2 or TRBV6-3 and TRBJ2-1; maybe TRBD1 (6 bases). The CDR3 bases are TGTGCCAGCAGTGTCCGGACAGAGACCTACAATGAGCAGTTCTTC. This sequence encodes CASSVRTETYNEQFF.